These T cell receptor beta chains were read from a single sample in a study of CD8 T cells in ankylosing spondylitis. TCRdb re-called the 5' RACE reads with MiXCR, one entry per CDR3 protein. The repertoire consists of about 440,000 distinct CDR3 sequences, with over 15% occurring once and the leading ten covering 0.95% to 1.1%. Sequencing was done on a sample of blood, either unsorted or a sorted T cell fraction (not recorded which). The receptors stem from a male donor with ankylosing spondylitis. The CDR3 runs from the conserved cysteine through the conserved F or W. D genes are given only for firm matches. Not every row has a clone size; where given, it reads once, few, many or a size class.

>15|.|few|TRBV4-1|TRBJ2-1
TGCGCCAGCAGCCAAAAGGGCCTAGCGACCCCTGAGCAGTTCTTC
CASSQKGLATPEQFF
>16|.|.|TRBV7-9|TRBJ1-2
TGTGCCAGCAGCCGGGATAGGGCAGCTGGGCTTTATGGCTACACCTTC
CASSRDRAAGLYGYTF
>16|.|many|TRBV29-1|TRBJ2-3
TGCAGCGTCGGGGGTGATTCGACACGATCCACAGATACGCAGTATTTT
CSVGGDSTRSTDTQYF
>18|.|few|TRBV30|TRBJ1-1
TGTGCCTGGAGTGGGGGAAGCCGACGGGCCAAAATGAACACTGAAGCTTTCTTT
CAWSGGSRRAKMNTEAFF
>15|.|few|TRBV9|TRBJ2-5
TGTGCCAGCAGCGTGGGGGGACAGCCGCGGGAGACCCAGTACTTC
CASSVGGQPRETQYF
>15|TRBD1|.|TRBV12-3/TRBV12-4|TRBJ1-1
TGTGCCAGCAGCTCAAGCGGGACAGGGATTACTGAAGCTTTCTTT
CASSSSGTGITEAFF
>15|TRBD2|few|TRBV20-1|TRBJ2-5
TGCAGTGCTAGAGATTACGGGGGGGCCGGAGAGACCCAGTACTTC
CSARDYGGAGETQYF
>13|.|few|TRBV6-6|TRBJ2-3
TGTGCCAGCAGTTCTCAACCGGGGGATACGCAGTATTTT
CASSSQPGDTQYF
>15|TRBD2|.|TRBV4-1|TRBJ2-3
TGCGCCAGCAGCCAACCGGGACTAGCGGTAGATACGCAGTATTTT
CASSQPGLAVDTQYF
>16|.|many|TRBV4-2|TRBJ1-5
TGTGCCAGCAGCCAAGACGAGGGGTATAGCAATCAGCCCCAGCATTTT
CASSQDEGYSNQPQHF
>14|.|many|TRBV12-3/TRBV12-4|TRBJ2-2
TGTGCCAGCAGTTTTAGATATAACACCGGGGAGCTGTTTTTT
CASSFRYNTGELFF
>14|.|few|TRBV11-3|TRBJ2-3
TGTGCCAGCAGCTTTACGGCCAGCACAGATACGCAGTATTTT
CASSFTASTDTQYF
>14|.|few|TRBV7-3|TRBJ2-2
TGTGCCAGCAGCTTAAGCAGGGACCACGGGGAGCTGTTTTTT
CASSLSRDHGELFF
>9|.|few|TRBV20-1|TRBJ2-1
TGCAGTACCGACAGAGAGCAGTTCTTC
CSTDREQFF
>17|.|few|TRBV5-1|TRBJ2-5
TGCGCCAGCAGCTTGGCCGGGGGGCTACGGAACCAAGAGACCCAGTACTTC
CASSLAGGLRNQETQYF
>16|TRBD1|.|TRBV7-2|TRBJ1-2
TGTGCCAGCAGCTTAGCGATCGACAGGGTGCCCAATGGCTACACCTTC
CASSLAIDRVPNGYTF
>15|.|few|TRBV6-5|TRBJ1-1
TGTGCCAGCAGTTACTCGACAGCCAGTAACACTGAAGCTTTCTTT
CASSYSTASNTEAFF
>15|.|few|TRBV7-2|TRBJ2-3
TGTGCCAGCAGCCCCTTAGGGACTCGAGCCAATACGCAGTATTTT
CASSPLGTRANTQYF